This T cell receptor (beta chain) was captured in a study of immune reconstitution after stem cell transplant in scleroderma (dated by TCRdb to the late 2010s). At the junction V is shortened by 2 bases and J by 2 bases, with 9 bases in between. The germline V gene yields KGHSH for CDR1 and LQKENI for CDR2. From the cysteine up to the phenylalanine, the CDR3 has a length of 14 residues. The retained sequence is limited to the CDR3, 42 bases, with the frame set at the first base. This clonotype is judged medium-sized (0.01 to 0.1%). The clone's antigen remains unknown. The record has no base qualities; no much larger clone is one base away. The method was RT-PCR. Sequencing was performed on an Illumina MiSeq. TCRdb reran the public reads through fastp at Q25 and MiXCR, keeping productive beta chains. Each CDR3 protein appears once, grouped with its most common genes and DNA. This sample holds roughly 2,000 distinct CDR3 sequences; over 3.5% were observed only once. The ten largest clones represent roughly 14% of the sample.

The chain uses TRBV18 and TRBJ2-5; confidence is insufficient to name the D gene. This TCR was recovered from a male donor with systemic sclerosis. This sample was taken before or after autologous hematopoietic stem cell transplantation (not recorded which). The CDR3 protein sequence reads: CASSPKQSQETQYF. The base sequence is TGTGCCAGCTCACCAAAGCAGTCTCAAGAGACCCAGTACTTC.